This T cell receptor beta chain was identified during a study of blood T cell repertoires in COVID-19. On the study more broadly: COVID-19 samples from acute and convalescent phases originated in the United States, Italy and Spain. Sample material is recorded as cDNA or gDNA derived from T cells, B-cell-depleted T cells, or PBMCs.

The CDR3 is made up of 16 amino acids. CDR1 and CDR2 from the germline V gene are SGHRS and YFSETQ. V was shortened by 5 bases and J by 6 bases, with 20 bases between the two germline ends. A Seattle source enrolled patients during active infection and followed them longitudinally. As originally analysed: The assay estimated nucleated cells by amplifying reference gene primers. Clones were read by immunoSEQ multiplex PCR, and TCRdb kept only the in-frame ones, dropping some. V, J and clone size are taken as reported in that table, and D and trimming were inferred from the DNA itself. The sample records roughly 500,000 clones, 80% to 90% being singletons.

Sequences were obtained from peripheral blood. This TCR derives from a young man with COVID-19, enrolled during active disease. The chain has TRBV5-1 and TRBJ2-2; maybe TRBD2 (6 bases). CDR3 sequence reads: CASSLQFPGDAGELFF. CDR3 DNA: TGCGCCAGCAGTCTCCAATTCCCGGGGGACGCCGGGGAGCTGTTTTTT.